One T cell receptor beta chain is described in this entry. The data originate from a study of CD8 T cells in Susac syndrome. Overall study: Patients with Susac syndrome were therapy-naive, on corticosteroids, or on intravenous immunoglobulin alone at the time that blood was drawn.

From germline, CDR1 is SGHTA and CDR2 FQGNSA. The V and J ends lost 1 base and 7 bases respectively, with 11 bases between them. This CDR3 is built from 14 residues. A quantity of about 0.5 to 1 ug RNA underwent reverse transcription using random hexamers. In TCRdb, the immunoSEQ multiplex PCR reads were re-called with MiXCR into one record per CDR3 protein. The sample has about 180,000 distinct CDR3 sequences, 85% to 95% seen once. The TCR was taken from a human donor with Susac syndrome. The chain combines TRBV7-2 with TRBJ1-5; no clear D gene. The source material was CD4+ T cells from PBMCs. In DNA form, the CDR3 reads TGTGCCAGCAGCTTAGGGGAGGGTCGGCAGCCCCAGCATTTT. Its translation: CASSLGEGRQPQHF. Supplemented by reference TRBV7-2 and TRBJ1-5, the full variable domain reads GAGVSQSPSNKVTEKGKDVELRCDPISGHTALYWYRQSLGQGLEFLIYFQGNSAPDKSGLPSDRFSAERTGGSVSTLTIQRTQQEDSAVYLCASSLGEGRQPQHFGDGTRLSIL.